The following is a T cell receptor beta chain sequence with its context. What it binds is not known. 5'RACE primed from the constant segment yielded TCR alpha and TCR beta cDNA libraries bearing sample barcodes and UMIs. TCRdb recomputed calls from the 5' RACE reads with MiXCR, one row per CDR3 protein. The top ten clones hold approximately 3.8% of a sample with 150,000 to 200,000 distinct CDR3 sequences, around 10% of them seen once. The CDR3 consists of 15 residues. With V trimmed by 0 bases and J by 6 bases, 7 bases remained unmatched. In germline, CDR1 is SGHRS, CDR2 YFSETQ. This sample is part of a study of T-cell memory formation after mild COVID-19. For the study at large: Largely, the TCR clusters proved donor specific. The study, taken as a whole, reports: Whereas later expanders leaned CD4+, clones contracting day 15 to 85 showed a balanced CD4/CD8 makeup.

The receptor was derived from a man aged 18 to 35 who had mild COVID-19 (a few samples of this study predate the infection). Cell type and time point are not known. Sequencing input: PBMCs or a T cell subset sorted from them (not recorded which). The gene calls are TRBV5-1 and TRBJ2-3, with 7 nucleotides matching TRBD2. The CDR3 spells CASSLAGQTSDTQYF. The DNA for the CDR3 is TGCGCCAGCAGCTTGGCGGGTCAGACTAGCGATACGCAGTATTTT.